This T cell receptor beta chain appears in the sequencing data of a study of T cell changes during pregnancy in multiple sclerosis. Sequenced by immunoSEQ multiplex PCR; TCRdb stores in-frame clones only, minus some. The table records about 68,000 clones, under 95% of them present only once. This CDR3 contains 16 residues. Germline CDR1 is SGHRS and CDR2 is YFSETQ. V was pared by 2 bases and J by 1 base, with 6 bases of the junction left unmatched. Here the sequenced sample was peripheral blood, taken in the second trimester of pregnancy. This TCR came from a female donor in good health, enrolled as a control in a pregnancy study. The chain employs TRBV5-1 and TRBJ1-1, with 9 nucleotides matching TRBD1. CDR3 sequence: CASSFRGQGRNTEAFF. CDR3 DNA sequence: TGCGCCAGCAGCTTTCGGGGACAGGGAAGGAACACTGAAGCTTTCTTT.